This TCR beta chain was identified during a study of response to subunit inactivated influenza vaccine. Trimming removed 6 bases at V and 5 bases at J, with 19 bases between. Germline V gene sequence: CDR1 MGHDK, CDR2 SYGVNS. CDR3 size: 15 residues. In TCRdb, the RT-PCR reads were re-called with MiXCR into one record per CDR3 protein. The sample lists around 790,000 distinct CDR3 sequences, 21% occurring once. This TCR was recovered from a man aged 50-59 years who received an inactivated influenza vaccine. Source: PBMCs from blood, taken roughly 5 days after vaccination. The rearrangement joins TRBV25-1 to TRBJ2-5, with D possibly TRBD2 on 5 matching bases. This CDR3 is CASSTTTKARETQYF. CDR3 DNA sequence: TGTGCCAGCAGCACAACGACTAAAGCCCGGGAGACCCAGTACTTC.